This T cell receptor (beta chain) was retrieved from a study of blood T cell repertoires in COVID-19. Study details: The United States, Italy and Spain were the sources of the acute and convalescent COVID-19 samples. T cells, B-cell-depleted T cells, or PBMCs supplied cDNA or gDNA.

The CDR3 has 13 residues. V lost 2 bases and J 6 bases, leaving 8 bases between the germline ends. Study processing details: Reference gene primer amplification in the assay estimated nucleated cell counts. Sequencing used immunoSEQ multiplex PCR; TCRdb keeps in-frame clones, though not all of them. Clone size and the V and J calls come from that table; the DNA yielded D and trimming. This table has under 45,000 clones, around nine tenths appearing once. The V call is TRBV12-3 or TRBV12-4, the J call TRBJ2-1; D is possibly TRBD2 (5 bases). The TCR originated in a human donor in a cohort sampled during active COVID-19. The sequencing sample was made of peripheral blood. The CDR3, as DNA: TGTGCCAGCAGTTTACGGGATAGCAATGAGCAGTTCTTC. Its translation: CASSLRDSNEQFF.